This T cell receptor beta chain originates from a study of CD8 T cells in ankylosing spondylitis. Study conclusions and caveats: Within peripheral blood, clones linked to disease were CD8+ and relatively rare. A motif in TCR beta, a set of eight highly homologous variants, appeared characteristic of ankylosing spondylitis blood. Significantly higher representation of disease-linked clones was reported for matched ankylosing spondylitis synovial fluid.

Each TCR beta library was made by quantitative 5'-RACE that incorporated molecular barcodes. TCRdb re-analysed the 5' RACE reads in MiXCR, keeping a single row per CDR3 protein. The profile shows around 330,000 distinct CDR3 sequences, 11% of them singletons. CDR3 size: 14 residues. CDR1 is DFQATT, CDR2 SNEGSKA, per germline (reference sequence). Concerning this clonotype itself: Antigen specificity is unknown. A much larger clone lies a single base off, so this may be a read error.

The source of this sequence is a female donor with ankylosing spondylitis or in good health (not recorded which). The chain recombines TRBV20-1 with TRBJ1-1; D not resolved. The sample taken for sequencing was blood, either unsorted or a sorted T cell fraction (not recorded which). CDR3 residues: CSSRYSGSNTEAFF. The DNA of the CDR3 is TGCAGCAGTCGCTACTCCGGGAGTAACACTGAAGCTTTCTTT.